This is a list of T cell receptor beta chains from one sample in a study of T-cell reconstitution after alpha-beta-depleted transplantation in children. TCRdb used MiXCR to reprocess the PCR reads, holding one entry per CDR3 protein. Among approximately 500,000 distinct CDR3 sequences, about 10% were seen once, and the ten largest hold about 2.1%. Sequencing was performed on PBMCs, taken before TCRalphabeta/CD19-depleted stem cell transplant. The source is a child aged 2-9 years with inherited bone marrow failure, due to receive a stem cell transplant. CDR3s include the opening cysteine and the closing phenylalanine or tryptophan. D genes are given only for firm matches. Clone size is shown for a subset of rows, as once, few, many or a class of expanded clone.

clone_size	v_call	j_call	d_call	cdr3_aa	cdr3_nt
many	TRBV4-1	TRBJ2-5	TRBD2	CASSQPLAEVSPTYQETQYF	TGCGCCAGCAGCCAACCGCTAGCGGAAGTTAGTCCCACGTACCAAGAGACCCAGTACTTC
many	TRBV6-5	TRBJ2-7	TRBD1	CASRRQGYEQYF	TGTGCCAGCAGAAGACAGGGCTACGAGCAGTACTTC
-	TRBV4-2	TRBJ2-7	TRBD2	CASSPGLAGTSSYEQYF	TGTGCCAGCAGCCCAGGACTAGCGGGAACGAGCTCCTACGAGCAGTACTTC
many	TRBV5-1	TRBJ2-1	-	CASSLGGHEQFF	TGCGCCAGCAGCTTGGGGGGGCATGAGCAGTTCTTC
many	TRBV2	TRBJ2-5	-	CASSLNSFETQYF	TGTGCCAGCAGCCTGAATAGTTTCGAGACCCAGTACTTC
few	TRBV4-2	TRBJ2-1	TRBD2	CASSPRPSGSGSYNEQFF	TGTGCCAGCAGCCCCCGTCCGAGCGGGAGCGGGTCCTACAATGAGCAGTTCTTC
few	TRBV5-3	TRBJ2-1	-	CARSWWWRGINYNEQFF	TGTGCCAGAAGCTGGTGGTGGAGGGGGATCAATTACAATGAGCAGTTCTTC
-	TRBV7-2	TRBJ2-7	TRBD2	CASSLGGLAIEQYF	TGTGCCAGCAGCTTAGGTGGACTAGCGATCGAGCAGTACTTC
-	TRBV6-5	TRBJ1-2	-	CASSYMRNYGYTF	TGTGCCAGCAGTTACATGAGGAACTATGGCTACACCTTC
many	TRBV20-1	TRBJ2-7	-	CSARNVDSSYEQYF	TGCAGTGCTAGAAACGTGGATAGCTCCTACGAGCAGTACTTC
many	TRBV7-9	TRBJ2-1	TRBD1	CASSLAAGGSVEQFF	TGTGCCAGCAGCTTAGCGGCAGGGGGATCTGTTGAGCAGTTCTTC
-	TRBV6-2/TRBV6-3	TRBJ2-5	-	CASSGLAVHQETQYF	TGTGCCAGCAGTGGGTTAGCGGTCCATCAAGAGACCCAGTACTTC
-	TRBV5-8	TRBJ1-1	-	CASSLNWGTEAFF	TGTGCCAGCAGCTTGAACTGGGGCACTGAAGCTTTCTTT
-	TRBV29-1	TRBJ1-2	-	CSVEDPAVFNYGYTF	TGCAGCGTTGAAGATCCGGCAGTATTTAACTATGGCTACACCTTC
many	TRBV20-1	TRBJ2-6	TRBD1	CSARNLRTGSDSGANVLTF	TGCAGTGCTAGGAATCTCCGGACAGGGTCTGACTCTGGGGCCAACGTCCTGACTTTC
many	TRBV7-2	TRBJ2-7	TRBD2	CASSLRGLGEQYF	TGTGCCAGCAGCTTGAGGGGACTAGGTGAGCAGTACTTC
many	TRBV6-6	TRBJ2-3	-	CASSPAGDTQYF	TGTGCCAGCAGCCCTGCTGGGGATACGCAGTATTTT
few	TRBV20-1	TRBJ2-5	-	CSARVWRLQETQYF	TGCAGTGCTAGAGTCTGGCGACTCCAAGAGACCCAGTACTTC
many	TRBV28	TRBJ2-3	TRBD2	CASSDQREGLNTQYF	TGTGCCAGCAGCGACCAGCGGGAGGGCCTAAATACGCAGTATTTT
many	TRBV9	TRBJ2-5	TRBD1	CASSVGQDPQGAQYF	TGTGCCAGCAGCGTAGGACAGGACCCTCAGGGGGCCCAGTACTTC
few	TRBV20-1	TRBJ2-5	-	CSAVRLDFQETQYF	TGCAGTGCTGTTCGACTGGATTTCCAGGAGACCCAGTACTTC
many	TRBV28	TRBJ2-5	TRBD2	CASSLAPGLADFQETQYF	TGTGCCAGCAGTTTGGCACCGGGACTAGCGGATTTCCAAGAGACCCAGTACTTC
few	TRBV7-2	TRBJ2-7	-	CASSLGTSSSYEQYF	TGTGCCAGCAGCTTAGGTACTAGCTCCTCCTACGAGCAGTACTTC
-	TRBV20-1	TRBJ2-3	TRBD2	CSATRTSVAQYF	TGCAGTGCCACACGCACTAGCGTGGCGCAGTATTTT
many	TRBV25-1	TRBJ1-1	-	CASTSRGSNTEAFF	TGTGCCAGCACCTCACGAGGGTCGAACACTGAAGCTTTCTTT
many	TRBV5-1	TRBJ2-5	-	CASSFLGLPETQYF	TGCGCCAGCAGCTTCCTGGGACTTCCGGAGACCCAGTACTTC
many	TRBV27	TRBJ2-7	-	CASSSSESSYEQYF	TGTGCCAGCAGTTCCAGTGAGAGCTCCTACGAGCAGTACTTC
-	TRBV12-3/TRBV12-4	TRBJ2-2	-	CASSLFGNTGELFF	TGTGCCAGCAGTTTATTCGGAAATACCGGGGAGCTGTTTTTT
many	TRBV18	TRBJ2-7	-	CASSPWEISEQYF	TGTGCCAGCTCACCATGGGAGATATCCGAGCAGTACTTC
few	TRBV7-2	TRBJ2-1	-	CASSLSDPSRSYNEQFF	TGTGCCAGCAGCCTAAGTGACCCCTCCCGTTCCTACAATGAGCAGTTCTTC
many	TRBV15	TRBJ1-5	-	CATSKGGSNQPQHF	TGTGCCACCAGCAAGGGGGGCAGCAATCAGCCCCAGCATTTT
many	TRBV4-3	TRBJ2-5	-	CASSQSPTWGGGLETQYF	TGCGCCAGCAGCCAATCACCCACGTGGGGTGGGGGACTCGAGACCCAGTACTTC
-	TRBV29-1	TRBJ2-5	TRBD2	CSVAPTSGNGETQYF	TGCAGCGTTGCCCCGACTAGCGGGAACGGAGAGACCCAGTACTTC
many	TRBV6-2/TRBV6-3	TRBJ2-1	-	CASSYPKINNEQFF	TGTGCCAGCAGTTACCCGAAAATCAACAATGAGCAGTTCTTC
many	TRBV20-1	TRBJ2-7	-	CSASRDGTYEQYF	TGCAGTGCTAGTAGGGACGGGACCTACGAGCAGTACTTC
-	TRBV4-3	TRBJ2-4	TRBD2	CASSQDRRLAGGLALIQYF	TGCGCCAGCAGCCAAGACCGTCGACTAGCGGGAGGATTGGCCCTGATTCAGTACTTC
-	TRBV20-1	TRBJ2-5	-	CSARRGRETQYF	TGCAGTGCTAGGCGGGGTCGGGAGACCCAGTACTTC
many	TRBV7-2	TRBJ2-3	-	CASSPDPLLDTQYF	TGTGCCAGCAGCCCTGACCCCTTGCTGGATACGCAGTATTTT
many	TRBV2	TRBJ2-4	-	CASSDYGGKNIQYF	TGTGCCAGCAGTGATTACGGGGGCAAAAACATTCAGTACTTC
many	TRBV2	TRBJ2-1	-	CASSEAQAPNEQFF	TGTGCCAGCAGTGAAGCGCAGGCGCCCAATGAGCAGTTCTTC
many	TRBV7-2	TRBJ1-5	TRBD1	CASAPGGAQPQHF	TGTGCCAGTGCCCCAGGGGGCGCGCAGCCCCAGCATTTT
many	TRBV11-2	TRBJ2-5	-	CASSPGAVQETQYF	TGTGCCAGCAGCCCCGGCGCAGTCCAAGAGACCCAGTACTTC